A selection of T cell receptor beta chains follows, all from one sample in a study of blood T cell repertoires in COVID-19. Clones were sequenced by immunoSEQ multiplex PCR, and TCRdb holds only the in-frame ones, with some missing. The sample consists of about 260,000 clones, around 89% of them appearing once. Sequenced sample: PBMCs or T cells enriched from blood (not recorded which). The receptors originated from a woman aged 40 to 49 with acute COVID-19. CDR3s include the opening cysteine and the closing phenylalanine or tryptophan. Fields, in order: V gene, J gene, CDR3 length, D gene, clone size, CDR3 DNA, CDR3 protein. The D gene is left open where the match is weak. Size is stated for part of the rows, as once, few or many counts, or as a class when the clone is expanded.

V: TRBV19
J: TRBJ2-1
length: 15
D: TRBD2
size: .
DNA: TGTGCCAGTTCGCATAGCGGGAACTCCTACAATGAGCAGTTCTTC
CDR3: CASSHSGNSYNEQFF

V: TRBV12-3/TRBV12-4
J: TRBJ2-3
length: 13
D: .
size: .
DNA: TGTGCCAGCAGAGTAGGTAGCTCAGATACGCAGTATTTT
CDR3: CASRVGSSDTQYF

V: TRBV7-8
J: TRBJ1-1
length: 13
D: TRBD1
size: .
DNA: TGTGCCAGCAGCTTACAGGGGGACACTGAAGCTTTCTTT
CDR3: CASSLQGDTEAFF

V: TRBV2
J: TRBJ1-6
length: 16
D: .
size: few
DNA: TGTGCCAGCAGTGTACAGGGAGTCCCGAATAATTCACCCCTCCACTTT
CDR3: CASSVQGVPNNSPLHF

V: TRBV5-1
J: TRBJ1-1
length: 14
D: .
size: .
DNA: TGCGCCAGCAGCTTTTCAGGGAAGAACACTGAAGCTTTCTTT
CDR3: CASSFSGKNTEAFF

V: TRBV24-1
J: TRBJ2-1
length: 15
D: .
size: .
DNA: TGTGCCACCAGTGATAGGAGGGTGATGTTTAGTGAGCAGTTCTTC
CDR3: CATSDRRVMFSEQFF

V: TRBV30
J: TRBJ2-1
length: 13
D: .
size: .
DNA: TGTGCCTGGAGTGTACTGGCGGAAACTGAGCAGTTCTTC
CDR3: CAWSVLAETEQFF

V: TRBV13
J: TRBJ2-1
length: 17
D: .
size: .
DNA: TGTGCCAGCAGCATCTACGAGTGGCGGGAAAGTCGAGATGAGCAGTTCTTC
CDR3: CASSIYEWRESRDEQFF

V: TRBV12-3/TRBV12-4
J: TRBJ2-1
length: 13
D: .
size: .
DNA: TGTGCCAGCAGTTTGCCCAGTTACAATGAGCAGTTCTTC
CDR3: CASSLPSYNEQFF

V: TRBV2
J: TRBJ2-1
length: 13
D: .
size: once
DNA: TGTGCCAGCAGTAAAGACAGGACCAATGAGCAGTTCTTC
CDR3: CASSKDRTNEQFF

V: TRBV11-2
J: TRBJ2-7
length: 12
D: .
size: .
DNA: TGTGCCAGCAGCCCCCGGGACTACGAGCAGTACTTC
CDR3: CASSPRDYEQYF

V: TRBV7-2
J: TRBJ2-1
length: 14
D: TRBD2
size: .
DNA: TGTGCCAGCAGCTCCGCTGGGACTAGCCATGAGCAGTTCTTC
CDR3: CASSSAGTSHEQFF

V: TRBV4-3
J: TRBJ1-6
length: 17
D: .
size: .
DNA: TGCGCCAGCAGCCGAACGCTCGGGAGGGGACGAGCTTCACCCCTCCACTTT
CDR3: CASSRTLGRGRASPLHF

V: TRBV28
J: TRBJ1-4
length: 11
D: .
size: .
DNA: TGTGCCAGCAGCCCCAGGGGTGAACTGTTTTTT
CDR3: CASSPRGELFF

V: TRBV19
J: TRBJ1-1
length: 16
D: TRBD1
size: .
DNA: TGTGCCAGTAGTACAAGGGACAGGGAGAAGGACACTGAAGCTTTCTTT
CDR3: CASSTRDREKDTEAFF

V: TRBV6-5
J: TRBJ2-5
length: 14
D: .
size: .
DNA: TGTGCCAGCAGTTACTCCGGGGGTTTGGAGACCCAGTACTTC
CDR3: CASSYSGGLETQYF

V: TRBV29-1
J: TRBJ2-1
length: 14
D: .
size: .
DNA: TGCAGCTCAGACAAAAGCGGGTCTTACAATGAGCAGTTCTTC
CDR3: CSSDKSGSYNEQFF

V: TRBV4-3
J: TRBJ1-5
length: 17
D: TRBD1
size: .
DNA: TGCGCCAGCAGCCAAGGGATCAGCAGGGGACAGGTTCAGCCCCAGCATTTT
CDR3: CASSQGISRGQVQPQHF

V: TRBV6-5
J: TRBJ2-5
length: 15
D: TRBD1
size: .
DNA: TGTGCCAGCAGTTACTCGACAGGGGTGGGAGAGACCCAGTACTTC
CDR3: CASSYSTGVGETQYF

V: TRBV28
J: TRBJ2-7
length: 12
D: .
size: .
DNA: TGTGCCAGCAGTCGACGACAACGGGAGCAGTACTTC
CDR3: CASSRRQREQYF

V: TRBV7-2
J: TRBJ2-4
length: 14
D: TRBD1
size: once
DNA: TGTGCCAGCAGCTCCGGGACAGTAAAAAACATTCAGTACTTC
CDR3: CASSSGTVKNIQYF

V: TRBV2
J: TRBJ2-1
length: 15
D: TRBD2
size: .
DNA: TGTGCCAGCAGAGATCCTAGCGGGAGCTACAATGAGCAGTTCTTC
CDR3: CASRDPSGSYNEQFF

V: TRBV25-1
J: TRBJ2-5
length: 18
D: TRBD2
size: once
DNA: TGTGCCAGCAGTGAATTGGGACTAGCGGGAGGGAATGGAGAGACCCAGTACTTC
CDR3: CASSELGLAGGNGETQYF

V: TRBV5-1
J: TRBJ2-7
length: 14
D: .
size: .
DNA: TGCGCCAGCAGCTTGGCTACTTACTCCTACGAGCAGTACTTC
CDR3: CASSLATYSYEQYF

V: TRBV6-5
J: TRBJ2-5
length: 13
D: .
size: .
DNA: TGTGCCAGCAGTTACGGGGGCGTCGAGACCCAGTACTTC
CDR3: CASSYGGVETQYF

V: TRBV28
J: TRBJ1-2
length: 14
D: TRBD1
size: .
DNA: TGTGCCAGCAGTTATGGACAGGGGAGGGGAGGCTACACCTTC
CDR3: CASSYGQGRGGYTF

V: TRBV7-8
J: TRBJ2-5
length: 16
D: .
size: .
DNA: TGTGCCAGCAGCACGACTGACCGAGGAGTCCAAGAGACCCAGTACTTC
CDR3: CASSTTDRGVQETQYF

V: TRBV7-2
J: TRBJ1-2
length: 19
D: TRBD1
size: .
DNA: TGTGCCAGCAGCTTAGAAACCCCGGGGACAGGGGGCACTAACTATGGCTACACCTTC
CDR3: CASSLETPGTGGTNYGYTF

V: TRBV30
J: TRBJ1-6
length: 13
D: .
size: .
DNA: TGTGCCTGGTCCTATATGTCGTCGAGGTCCCTCCACTTT
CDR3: CAWSYMSSRSLHF

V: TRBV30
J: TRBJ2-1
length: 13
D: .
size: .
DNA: TGTGCCTGGAGTGTGAGCGGGTACAATGAGCAGTTCTTC
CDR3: CAWSVSGYNEQFF

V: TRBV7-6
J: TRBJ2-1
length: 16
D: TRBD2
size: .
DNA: TGTGCCAGCAGCTTAGTACTAGCGGGCTCCTACAATGAGCAGTTCTTC
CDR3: CASSLVLAGSYNEQFF

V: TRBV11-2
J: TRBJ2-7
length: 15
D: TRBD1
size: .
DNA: TGTGCCAGCACACATCCCGGGACAGGGGTAGGGGAGCAGTACTTC
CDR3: CASTHPGTGVGEQYF

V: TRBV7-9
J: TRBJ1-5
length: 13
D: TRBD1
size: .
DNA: TGTGCCAGCAGCCCACAGGGGGATCAGCCCCAGCATTTT
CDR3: CASSPQGDQPQHF

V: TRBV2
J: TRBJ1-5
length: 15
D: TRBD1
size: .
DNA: TGTGCCAGCAGTGAAAACAGGGGGCTGAGTCAGCCCCAGCATTTT
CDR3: CASSENRGLSQPQHF

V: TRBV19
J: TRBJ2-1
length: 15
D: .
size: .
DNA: TGTGCCAGTAGTATAAGAGGGTTTGGTGGGAATGAGCAGTTCTTC
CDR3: CASSIRGFGGNEQFF

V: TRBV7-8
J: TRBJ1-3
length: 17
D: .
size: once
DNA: TGTGCCAGCAGCCCGATTTTTGGTAGCAGCTCTGGAAACACCATATATTTT
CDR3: CASSPIFGSSSGNTIYF

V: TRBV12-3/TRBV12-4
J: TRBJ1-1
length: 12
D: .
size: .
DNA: TGTGCCAGCAGTTTCGGGGGGGCTGAAGCTTTCTTT
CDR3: CASSFGGAEAFF

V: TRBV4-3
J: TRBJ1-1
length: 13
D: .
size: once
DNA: TGCGCCAGCAGCCAAAGGGAGTATGCAGAAGCTTTCTTT
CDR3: CASSQREYAEAFF

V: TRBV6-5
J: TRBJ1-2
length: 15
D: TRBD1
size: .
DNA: TGTGCCAGCAGTTACGAACAGGGGTTCAACTATGGCTACACCTTC
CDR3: CASSYEQGFNYGYTF

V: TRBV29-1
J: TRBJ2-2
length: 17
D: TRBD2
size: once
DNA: TGCAGCGTTGCCCAAGGGACTAGCCCTAGGAGCACCGGGGAGCTGTTTTTT
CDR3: CSVAQGTSPRSTGELFF

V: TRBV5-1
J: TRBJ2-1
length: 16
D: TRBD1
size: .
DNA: TGCGCCAGCAGCGCTCCAGGGGGCATCGGGTACAATGAGCAGTTCTTC
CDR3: CASSAPGGIGYNEQFF

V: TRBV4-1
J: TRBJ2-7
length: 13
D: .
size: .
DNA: TGCGCCAGCAGCCAAACAGGGTCTAACGAGCAGTACTTC
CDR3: CASSQTGSNEQYF

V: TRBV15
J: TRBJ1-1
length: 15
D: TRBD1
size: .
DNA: TGTGCCACCGATTGGGACAGGGGTCGGAACACTGAAGCTTTCTTT
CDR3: CATDWDRGRNTEAFF

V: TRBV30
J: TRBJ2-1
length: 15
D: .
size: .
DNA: TGTGCCCAGGGTGGGGGGAGAGGTTTTGTCAATGAGCAGTTCTTC
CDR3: CAQGGGRGFVNEQFF

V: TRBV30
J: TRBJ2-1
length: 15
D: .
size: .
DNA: TGTGCCTGGAGTGTGGGGCTCACGGCTTACAATGAGCAGTTCTTC
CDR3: CAWSVGLTAYNEQFF

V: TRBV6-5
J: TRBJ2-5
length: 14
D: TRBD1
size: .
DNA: TGTGCCAGCACCGGGACAGCCATACCGGAGACCCAGTACTTC
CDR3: CASTGTAIPETQYF

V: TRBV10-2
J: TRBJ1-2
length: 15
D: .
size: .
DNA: TGCGCCAGCAGTGGCCAGGGCTTAATGTCCTATGGCTACACCTTC
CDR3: CASSGQGLMSYGYTF

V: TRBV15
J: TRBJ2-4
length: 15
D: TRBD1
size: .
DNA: TGTGCCACCAGCTACGGGACAGGGACCAAAAACATTCAGTACTTC
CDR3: CATSYGTGTKNIQYF

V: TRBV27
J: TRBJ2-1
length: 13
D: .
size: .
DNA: TGTGCCATCCGACAGAGCTCCTACAATGAGCAGTTCTTC
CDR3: CAIRQSSYNEQFF

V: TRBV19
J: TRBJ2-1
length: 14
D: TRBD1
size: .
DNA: TGTGCCAGTACCACAGTAGGGGGCCCTGGGGTGCAGTTCTTC
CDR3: CASTTVGGPGVQFF

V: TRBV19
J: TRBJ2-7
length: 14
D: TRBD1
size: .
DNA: TGTGCCAGTAGCCGGACAGGGGCCAACTACGAGCAGTACTTC
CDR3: CASSRTGANYEQYF

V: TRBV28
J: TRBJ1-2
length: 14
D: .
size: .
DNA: TGTGCCAGCAGTTTGGACAGACTCGTTTATGGCTACACCTTC
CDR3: CASSLDRLVYGYTF

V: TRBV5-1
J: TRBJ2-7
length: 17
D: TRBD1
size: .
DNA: TGCGCCAGCAGCTTGGGGGACAGGGGAGGAGACGTTTACGAGCAGTACTTC
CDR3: CASSLGDRGGDVYEQYF

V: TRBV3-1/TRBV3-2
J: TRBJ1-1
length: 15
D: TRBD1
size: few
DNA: TGTGCCAGCAGCCAAGAATTAGGACAGGGCACTGAAGCTTTCTTT
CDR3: CASSQELGQGTEAFF

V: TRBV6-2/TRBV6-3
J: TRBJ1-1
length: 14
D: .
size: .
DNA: TGTGCCAGCAGTTACCCCTTCCGGGGGGCTGAAGCTTTCTTT
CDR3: CASSYPFRGAEAFF